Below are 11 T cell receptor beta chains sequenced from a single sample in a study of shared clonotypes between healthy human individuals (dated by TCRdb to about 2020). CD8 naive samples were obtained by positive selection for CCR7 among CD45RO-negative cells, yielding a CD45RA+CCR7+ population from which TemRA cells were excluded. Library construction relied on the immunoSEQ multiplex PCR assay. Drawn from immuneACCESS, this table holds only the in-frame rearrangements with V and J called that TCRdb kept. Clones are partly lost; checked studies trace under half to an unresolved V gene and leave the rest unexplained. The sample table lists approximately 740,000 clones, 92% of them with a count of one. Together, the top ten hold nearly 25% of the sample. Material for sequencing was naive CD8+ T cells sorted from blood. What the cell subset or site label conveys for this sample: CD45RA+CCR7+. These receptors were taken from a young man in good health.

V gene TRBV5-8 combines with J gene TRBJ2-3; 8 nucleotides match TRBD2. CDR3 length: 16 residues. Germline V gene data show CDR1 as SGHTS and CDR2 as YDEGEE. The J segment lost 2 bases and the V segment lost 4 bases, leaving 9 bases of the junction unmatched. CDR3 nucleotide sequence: TGTGCCAGCAGCCGTCCGACTAGCGAGACCACAGATACGCAGTATTTT. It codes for CASSRPTSETTDTQYF.

CDR3 sequence: CASSQDDTNPSYEQYF. Written as DNA, the CDR3 is TGTGCCAGCAGCCAAGATGACACTAACCCTTCCTACGAGCAGTACTTC. This chain uses TRBV4-2 with TRBJ2-7, with unresolved D. V was clipped by 0 bases and J by 1 base, with 13 bases between them. Germline lookup yields CDR1 LGHNA and CDR2 YNFKEQ. The CDR3 loop spans 16 amino acids.

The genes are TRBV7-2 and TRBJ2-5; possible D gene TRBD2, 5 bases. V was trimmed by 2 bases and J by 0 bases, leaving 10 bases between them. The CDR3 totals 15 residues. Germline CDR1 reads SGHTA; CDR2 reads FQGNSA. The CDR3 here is CASSLTSGYQETQYF. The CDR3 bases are TGTGCCAGCAGCTTAACTAGTGGGTACCAAGAGACCCAGTACTTC. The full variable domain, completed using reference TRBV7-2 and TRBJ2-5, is GAGVSQSPSNKVTEKGKDVELRCDPISGHTALYWYRQSLGQGLEFLIYFQGNSAPDKSGLPSDRFSAERTGGSVSTLTIQRTQQEDSAVYLCASSLTSGYQETQYFGPGTRLLVL.

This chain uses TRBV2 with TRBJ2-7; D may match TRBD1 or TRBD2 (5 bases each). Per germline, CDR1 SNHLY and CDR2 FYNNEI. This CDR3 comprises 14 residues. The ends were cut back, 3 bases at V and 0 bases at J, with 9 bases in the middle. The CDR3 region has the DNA TGTGCCAGCAGTGACAGGGACCGCTCCTACGAGCAGTACTTC. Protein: CASSDRDRSYEQYF.

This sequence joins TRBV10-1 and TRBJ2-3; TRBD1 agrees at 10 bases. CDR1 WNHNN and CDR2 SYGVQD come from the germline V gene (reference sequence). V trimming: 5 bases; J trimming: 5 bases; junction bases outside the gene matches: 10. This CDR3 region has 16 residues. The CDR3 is CASSHIETGGVDTQYF. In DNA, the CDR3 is TGCGCCAGCAGTCACATAGAGACAGGGGGCGTAGATACGCAGTATTTT.

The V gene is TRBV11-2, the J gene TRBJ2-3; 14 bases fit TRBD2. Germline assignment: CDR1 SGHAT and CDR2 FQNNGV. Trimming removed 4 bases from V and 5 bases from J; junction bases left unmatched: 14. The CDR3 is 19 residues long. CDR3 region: CASSSIPETSGRGRDTQYF. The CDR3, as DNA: TGTGCCAGCAGCTCGATCCCGGAGACTAGCGGGAGGGGACGAGATACGCAGTATTTT.

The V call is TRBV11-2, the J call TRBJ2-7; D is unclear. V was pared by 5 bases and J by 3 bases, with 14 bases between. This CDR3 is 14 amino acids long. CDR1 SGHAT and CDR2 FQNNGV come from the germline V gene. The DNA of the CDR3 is TGTGCCAGCAGCCCAGCCCAGGTTGGCTACGAGCAGTACTTC. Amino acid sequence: CASSPAQVGYEQYF.

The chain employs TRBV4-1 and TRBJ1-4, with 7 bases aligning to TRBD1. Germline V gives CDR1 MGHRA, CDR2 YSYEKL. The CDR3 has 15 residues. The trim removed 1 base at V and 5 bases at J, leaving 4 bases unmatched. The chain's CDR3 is CASSQGGQRNEKLFF. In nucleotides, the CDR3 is TGCGCCAGCAGCCAAGGGGGACAGAGAAATGAAAAACTGTTTTTT.

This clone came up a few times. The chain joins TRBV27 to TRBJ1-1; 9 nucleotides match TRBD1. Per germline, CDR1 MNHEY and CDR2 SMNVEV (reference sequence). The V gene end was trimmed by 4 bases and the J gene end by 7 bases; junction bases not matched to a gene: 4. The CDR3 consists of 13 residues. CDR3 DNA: TGTGCCAGCAGTTCCGGGACAGGGAATGAAGCTTTCTTT. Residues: CASSSGTGNEAFF.

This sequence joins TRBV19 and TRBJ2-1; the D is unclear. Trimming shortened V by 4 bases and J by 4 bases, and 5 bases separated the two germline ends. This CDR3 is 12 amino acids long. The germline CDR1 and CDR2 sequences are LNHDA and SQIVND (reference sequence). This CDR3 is CASSSLYNEQFF. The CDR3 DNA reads TGTGCCAGTAGTAGTTTGTACAATGAGCAGTTCTTC.

The CDR3 region has the DNA TGTGCCAGCAGCCCAACTCCAGGGGTGTCGGGGGAGCAGTACTTC. Amino acids: CASSPTPGVSGEQYF. The chain joins TRBV7-9 to TRBJ2-7; D might be TRBD1 (6 bases). The CDR3 sequence is 15 residues long. Germline values: CDR1 SEHNR, CDR2 FQNEAQ (reference sequence). V was cut by 5 bases and J by 7 bases, with 21 bases left in between.